The source of this T cell receptor (beta chain) is a study of control samples from healthy donors and cancer patients. The CDR3 extends over 15 amino acids. Trimming at V came to 5 bases and at J to 7 bases, leaving 11 bases not matched to a gene. Germline loops: CDR1 MRHNA, CDR2 SNTAGT. Using immunoSEQ multiplex PCR, the repertoire was profiled, and TCRdb retains in-frame clones only, with some absent. The data contain 98,000 or so clones, around three quarters of them singletons. For this clone: Other DNA sequences in the same sample also yield this CDR3.

This chain links TRBV6-4 with TRBJ1-5, with 7 bases that match TRBD1. The sequence was collected from a woman aged 25 to 45 in good health. Sequenced input: blood. CDR3: CASSSGKGAGQPQHF. DNA for the CDR3: TGTGCCAGCAGTTCAGGGAAGGGGGCGGGGCAGCCCCAGCATTTT.